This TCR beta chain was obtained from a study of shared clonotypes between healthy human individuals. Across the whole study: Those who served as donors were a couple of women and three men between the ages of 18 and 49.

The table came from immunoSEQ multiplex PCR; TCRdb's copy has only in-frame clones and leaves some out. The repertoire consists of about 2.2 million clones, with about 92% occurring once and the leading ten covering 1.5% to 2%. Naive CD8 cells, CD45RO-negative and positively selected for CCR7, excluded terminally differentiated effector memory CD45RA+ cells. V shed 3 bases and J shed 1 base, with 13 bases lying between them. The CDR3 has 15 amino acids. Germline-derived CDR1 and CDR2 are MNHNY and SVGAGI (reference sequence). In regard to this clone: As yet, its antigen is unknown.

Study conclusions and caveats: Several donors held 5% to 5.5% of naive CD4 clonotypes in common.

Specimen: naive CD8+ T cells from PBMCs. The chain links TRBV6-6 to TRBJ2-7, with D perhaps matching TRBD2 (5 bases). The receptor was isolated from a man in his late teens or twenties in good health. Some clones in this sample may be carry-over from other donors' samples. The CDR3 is CASSYEGLSSYEQYF. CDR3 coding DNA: TGTGCCAGCAGTTATGAGGGCCTATCGTCCTACGAGCAGTACTTC.